This T cell receptor beta chain was found in a study of blood T cell repertoires in COVID-19 (dated by TCRdb to about 2020). With regard to the full study: Collaborator samples came from the United States, Italy and Spain and covered acute and convalescent phases of COVID-19. Samples were obtained from the ongoing ImmuneRACE study (first 160 participants) and from some 1,300 subjects provided by 6 global collaborators. The prospective study material was composed of cDNA or gDNA derived from T cells, B-cell-depleted T cells, or PBMCs. The dataset comprised deeply sampled blood TCRbeta repertoires from subjects exposed to, actively infected with, or recovered from COVID-19. Where available, HLA class I and class II types were obtained from metadata supplied by the sample provider rather than from assay-based typing. Sample metadata almost always included a de-identified subject ID, COVID-19 status, age in years and sex. The repertoires were released in a freely available public database meant as a resource for research on the immune response to SARS-CoV-2.

The immunoSEQ Assay, a bias-controlled multiplex PCR, was used to amplify TCRbeta CDR3 regions from genomic DNA. In the source study's methods: Nucleated cell counts per sample were estimated from amplification of reference gene primers within the assay. Sequence reads were collapsed and filtered to measure the absolute abundance of every unique TCRbeta CDR3 rearrangement. For each sample, productive Simpson clonality was calculated as the square root of Simpson's diversity index over productive rearrangements. Entries here come from immuneACCESS through TCRdb and include only in-frame sequences with V and J called. Some clones fail to appear in such tables; in the studies checked, an unresolved V gene covers under half of the shortfall, and the cause of the remainder is unknown. The V and J calls and clone size were taken over from that table, and D and trimming were inferred from the DNA. The sample table lists 200,000 to 250,000 clones, around 86% of them with a count of one. Around 4% of the sample lies in the top ten.

Spanning cysteine to phenylalanine, the CDR3 consists of 15 amino acids. Only the CDR3 portion is preserved as DNA: 45 bases, with reading frame beginning at the first base. As encoded in the germline V gene, CDR1 is SGDLS while CDR2 is YYNGEE. The V end loses 1 base and the J end loses 4 bases, and a stretch of 12 bases separates them. A word on this clone: The clone's antigen remains unknown. The record has no base qualities; no much larger clone is one base away.

Participants in the prospective study were enrolled through a virtual design, were aged 18 to 89 years, and lived in some 24 United States geographic areas. In the prospective study, cohorts were assigned on the basis of participant-reported clinical history obtained from a screening survey and a study questionnaire. In the prospective study, mobile phlebotomists collected whole blood, serum and a nasopharyngeal or oropharyngeal swab from each participant. Prospective study participants could optionally give additional blood draws and questionnaires over a roughly 2-month period. Blood samples from the prospective study were shipped frozen or at room temperature prior to DNA extraction. General conclusions and limits of the study: How much clinical and demographic metadata was included differed by source and by participant, and the metadata was provided uncurated.

The source is a woman aged 40 to 55 with acute COVID-19. Sequencing was carried out using PBMCs or T cells enriched from blood (not recorded which). The chain uses TRBV9 and TRBJ2-1; matching of 6 bases hints at TRBD2 as the D gene. The nucleotide sequence reads TGTGCCAGCAGCGTACAGGGAGGCGGGTACAATGAGCAGTTCTTC. It encodes CASSVQGGGYNEQFF.